Below, one TCR beta chain is given with its context. What it recognizes is unknown. Produced via immunoSEQ multiplex PCR; TCRdb's table is partial and in-frame only. The repertoire holds around 100,000 clones, 86% seen once, with 2.5% to 3.5% in the top ten. The data derive from a study of T cell responses to AZD1222 COVID-19 vaccine. General study findings and limits: It should be noted that donors were predominantly white British and more often female, and clonal diversity was possibly underestimated. The study found Spike-specific TCR breadth and depth rose after two AZD1222 doses. CD4 TCRs associated with vaccination spanned spike, dominating at 160-218 and 743-854.

Germline lookup yields CDR1 SGDLS and CDR2 YYNGEE. This CDR3 is built from 12 residues. The V end was cut by 4 bases, the J end by 6 bases, with 9 bases between. The sequencing used peripheral blood, collected 28 days after the second dose of the MenACWY control vaccine. V and J are TRBV9 and TRBJ2-3; no clear D gene. The source is an adult who received the MenACWY meningococcal vaccine as a control. DNA of the CDR3: TGTGCCAGCAGCCCAATTGGGGATACGCAGTATTTT. Its translation is CASSPIGDTQYF.